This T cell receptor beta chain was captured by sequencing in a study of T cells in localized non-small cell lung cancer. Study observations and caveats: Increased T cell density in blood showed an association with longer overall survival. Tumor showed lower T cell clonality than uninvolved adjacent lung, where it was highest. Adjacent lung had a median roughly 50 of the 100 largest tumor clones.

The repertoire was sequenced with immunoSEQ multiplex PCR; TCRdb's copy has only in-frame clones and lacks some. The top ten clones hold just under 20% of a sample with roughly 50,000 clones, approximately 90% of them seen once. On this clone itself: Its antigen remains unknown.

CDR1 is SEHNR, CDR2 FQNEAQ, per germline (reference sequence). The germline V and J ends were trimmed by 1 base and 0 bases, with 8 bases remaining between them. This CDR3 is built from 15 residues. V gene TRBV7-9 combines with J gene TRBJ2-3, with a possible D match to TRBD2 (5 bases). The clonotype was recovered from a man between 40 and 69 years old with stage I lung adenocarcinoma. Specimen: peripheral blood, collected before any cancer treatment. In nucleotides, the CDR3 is TGTGCCAGCAGCTTAGGACTAACTAGCACAGATACGCAGTATTTT. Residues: CASSLGLTSTDTQYF.